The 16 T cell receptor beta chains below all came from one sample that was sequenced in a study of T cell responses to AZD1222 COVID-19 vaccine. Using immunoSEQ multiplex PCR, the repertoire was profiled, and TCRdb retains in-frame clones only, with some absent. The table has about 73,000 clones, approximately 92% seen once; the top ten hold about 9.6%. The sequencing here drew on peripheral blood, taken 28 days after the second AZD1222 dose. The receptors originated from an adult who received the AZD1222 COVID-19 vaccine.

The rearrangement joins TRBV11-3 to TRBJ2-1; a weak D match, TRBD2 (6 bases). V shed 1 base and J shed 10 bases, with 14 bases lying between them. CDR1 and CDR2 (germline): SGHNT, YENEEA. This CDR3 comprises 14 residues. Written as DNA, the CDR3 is TGTGCCAGCAGCTTAGGAGCGACCGCGGGGGAGCAGTTCTTC. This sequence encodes CASSLGATAGEQFF.

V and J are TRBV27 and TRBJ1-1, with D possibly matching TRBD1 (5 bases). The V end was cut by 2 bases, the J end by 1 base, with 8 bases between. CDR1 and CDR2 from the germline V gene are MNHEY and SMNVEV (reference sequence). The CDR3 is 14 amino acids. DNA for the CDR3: TGTGCCAGCAGTTTAAGCAGGGCGAACACTGAAGCTTTCTTT. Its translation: CASSLSRANTEAFF.

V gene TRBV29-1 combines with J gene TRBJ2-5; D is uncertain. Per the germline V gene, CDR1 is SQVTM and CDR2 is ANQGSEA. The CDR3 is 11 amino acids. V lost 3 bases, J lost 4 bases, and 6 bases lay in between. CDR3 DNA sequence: TGCAGCGTTGATCCCGGAGAGACCCAGTACTTC. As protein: CSVDPGETQYF.

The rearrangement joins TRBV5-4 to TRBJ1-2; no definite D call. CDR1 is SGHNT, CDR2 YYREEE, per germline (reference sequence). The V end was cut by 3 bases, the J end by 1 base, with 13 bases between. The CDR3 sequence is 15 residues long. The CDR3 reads CASSSGGGLNYGYTF. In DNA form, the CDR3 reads TGTGCCAGCAGCTCTGGCGGTGGACTTAACTATGGCTACACCTTC.

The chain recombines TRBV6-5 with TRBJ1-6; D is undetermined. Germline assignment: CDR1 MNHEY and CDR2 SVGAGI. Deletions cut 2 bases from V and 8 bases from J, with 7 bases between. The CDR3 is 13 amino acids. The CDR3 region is CASSYGSYSPLHF. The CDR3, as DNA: TGTGCCAGCAGTTACGGCTCTTATTCACCCCTCCACTTT.

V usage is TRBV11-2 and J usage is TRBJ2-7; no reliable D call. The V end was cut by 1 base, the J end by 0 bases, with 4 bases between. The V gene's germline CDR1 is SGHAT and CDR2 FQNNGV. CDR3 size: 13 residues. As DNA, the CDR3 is TGTGCCAGCAGCTTAGTTATCTCCTACGAGCAGTACGTC. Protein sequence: CASSLVISYEQYV.

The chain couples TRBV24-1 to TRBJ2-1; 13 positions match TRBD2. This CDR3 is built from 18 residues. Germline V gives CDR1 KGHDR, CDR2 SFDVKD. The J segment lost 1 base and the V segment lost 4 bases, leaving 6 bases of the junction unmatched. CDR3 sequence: CATSDIGTSGISYNEQFF. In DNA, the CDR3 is TGTGCCACCAGTGACATCGGGACTAGCGGGATTTCCTACAATGAGCAGTTCTTC.

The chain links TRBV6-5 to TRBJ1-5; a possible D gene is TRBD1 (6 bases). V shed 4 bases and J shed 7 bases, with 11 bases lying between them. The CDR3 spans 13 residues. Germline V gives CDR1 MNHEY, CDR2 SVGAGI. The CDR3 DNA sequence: TGTGCCAGCAGTTCCGACAGGACGCAGCCCCAGCATTTT. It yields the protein CASSSDRTQPQHF.

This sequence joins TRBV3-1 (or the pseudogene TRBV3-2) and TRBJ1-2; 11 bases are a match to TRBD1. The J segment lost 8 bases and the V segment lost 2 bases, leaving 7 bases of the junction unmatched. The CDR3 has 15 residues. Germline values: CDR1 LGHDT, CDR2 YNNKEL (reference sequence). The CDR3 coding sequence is TGTGCCAGCAGCCAACCTGGACAGGGGGCGAGCGGCTACACCTTC. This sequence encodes CASSQPGQGASGYTF.

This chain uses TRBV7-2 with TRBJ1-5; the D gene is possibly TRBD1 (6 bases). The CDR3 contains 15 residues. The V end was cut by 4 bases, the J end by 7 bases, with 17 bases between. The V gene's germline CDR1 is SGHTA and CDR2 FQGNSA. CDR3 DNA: TGTGCCAGCAGCTACCGGTGGGGGGCTGAGCAGCCCCAGCATTTT. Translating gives CASSYRWGAEQPQHF.

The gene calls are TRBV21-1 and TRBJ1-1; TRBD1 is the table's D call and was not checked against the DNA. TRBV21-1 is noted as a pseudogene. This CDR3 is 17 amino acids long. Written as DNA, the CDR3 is TGTGCCAGCAGCAAAGCGGATCACAGGGTTTTGAGCACTGAAGCTTTCTTT. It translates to CASSKADHRVLSTEAFF.

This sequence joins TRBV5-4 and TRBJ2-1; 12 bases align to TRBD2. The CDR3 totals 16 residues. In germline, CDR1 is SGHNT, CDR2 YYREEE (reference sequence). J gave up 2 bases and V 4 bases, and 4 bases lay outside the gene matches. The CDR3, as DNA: TGTGCCAGCAGCGCGCGGACTAGCGGGGCCTACAATGAGCAGTTCTTC. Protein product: CASSARTSGAYNEQFF.

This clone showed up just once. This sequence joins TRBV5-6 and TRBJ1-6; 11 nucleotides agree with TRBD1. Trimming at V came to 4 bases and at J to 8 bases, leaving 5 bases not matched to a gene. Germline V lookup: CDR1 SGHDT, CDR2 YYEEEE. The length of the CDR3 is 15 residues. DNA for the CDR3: TGTGCCAGCAGCGACCGGGACAGGGGGTATTCACCCCTCCACTTT. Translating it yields CASSDRDRGYSPLHF.

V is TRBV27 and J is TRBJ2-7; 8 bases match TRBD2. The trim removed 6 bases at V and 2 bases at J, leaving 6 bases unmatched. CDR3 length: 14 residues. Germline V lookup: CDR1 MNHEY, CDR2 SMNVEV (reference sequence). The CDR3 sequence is CASSLRLATYEQYF. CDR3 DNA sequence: TGTGCCAGCAGCCTCCGACTAGCGACCTACGAGCAGTACTTC.

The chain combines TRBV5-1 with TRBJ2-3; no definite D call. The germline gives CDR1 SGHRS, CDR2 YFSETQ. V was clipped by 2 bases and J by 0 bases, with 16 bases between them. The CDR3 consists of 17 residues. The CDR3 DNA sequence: TGCGCCAGCAGCTTAGACGGGCGACCTCTGAGCACAGATACGCAGTATTTT. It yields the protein CASSLDGRPLSTDTQYF.

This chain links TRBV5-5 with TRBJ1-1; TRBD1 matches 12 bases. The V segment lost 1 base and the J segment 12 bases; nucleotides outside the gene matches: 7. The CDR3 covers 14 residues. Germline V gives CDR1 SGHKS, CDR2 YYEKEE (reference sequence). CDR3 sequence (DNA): TGTGCCAGCAGCTTGCTAGGGACAGGGGGCGCATCTTTCTTT. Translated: CASSLLGTGGASFF. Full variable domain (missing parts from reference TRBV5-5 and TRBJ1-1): DAGVTQSPTHLIKTRGQQVTLRCSPISGHKSVSWYQQVLGQGPQFIFQYYEKEERGRGNFPDRFSARQFPNYSSELNVNALLLGDSALYLCASSLLGTGGASFFGQGTRLTVV.